The rows below give T cell receptor beta chains drawn from one sample of a study of monozygotic twins with inflammatory bowel disease. TCRdb reanalyzed the 5' RACE reads, giving one entry per CDR3 protein sequence and no DNA. Its table records 170,000 or so distinct CDR3 sequences. Sequencing was carried out using blood. These receptor sequences come from a human donor with ulcerative colitis or Crohn's disease, or a healthy co-twin of an affected twin (not recorded which). Both conserved end residues are part of each CDR3.

TRBV5-1	TRBJ2-1	CASSLYREGKVNEQFF
TRBV5-1	TRBJ2-7	CASSHRDGTYEQYF
TRBV6-1	TRBJ2-2	CASTGLAGGFGTGELFF
TRBV28	TRBJ2-7	CASSPVAGAVEQYF
TRBV5-4	TRBJ1-1	CASSHRVENTEAFF
TRBV14	TRBJ2-1	CASSQMRDTDNEQFF
TRBV5-1	TRBJ2-7	CASRWTGSHEQYF
TRBV29-1	TRBJ1-6	CSVRFTPGNSPLHF
TRBV7-2	TRBJ1-3	CASSLAFGNTIYF
TRBV4-3	TRBJ2-1	CASSQGLAEFEQFF
TRBV27	TRBJ2-3	CASSSRPPGLVISGDTQYF
TRBV3-1	TRBJ2-1	CASSQGRASSPTYNEQFF
TRBV7-2	TRBJ2-7	CASSRGYGGSYEQYF
TRBV3-1	TRBJ1-1	CASSQESGNRVARTEAFF
TRBV6-2/TRBV6-3	TRBJ2-3	CATRGGVSTDTQYF
TRBV6-5	TRBJ2-5	CASSYSAGRGQETQYF
TRBV12-3/TRBV12-4	TRBJ1-2	CASSFSATRLNGYTF
TRBV3-1	TRBJ1-2	CASSQDPSAGYTF
TRBV27	TRBJ1-1	CASSPWGSTEAFF
TRBV7-2	TRBJ2-1	CASSLNLAGGKNEQFF
TRBV30	TRBJ2-5	CAWSVGRGETQYF
TRBV7-2	TRBJ2-7	CASSSGLAGIRYEQYF
TRBV5-1	TRBJ1-5	CASSLGTGGSQPQHF
TRBV5-4	TRBJ2-5	CASSFRDGPQETQYF
TRBV20-1	TRBJ2-7	CSAPQGLGRYEQYF
TRBV7-2	TRBJ1-5	CASSLAQAYNQPQHF
TRBV7-2	TRBJ2-1	CASSLGVGGPYNEQFF
TRBV25-1	TRBJ2-7	CASSEYSLFGEQYF
TRBV5-1	TRBJ1-1	CASSLAGVLGTEAFF
TRBV5-4	TRBJ2-1	CASSPGTGRGFDEQFF
TRBV29-1	TRBJ2-3	CSVEESPAIYTQYF
TRBV21-1	TRBJ1-5	CASAYRGNVNSNQPQHF
TRBV5-1	TRBJ1-4	CASSLNLGQGGEKLFF
TRBV30	TRBJ1-3	CAWSVPAGRNGNTIYF
TRBV5-1	TRBJ2-1	CASSPLRGAYNEQFF
TRBV2	TRBJ1-1	CASSEAEQGAPGTEAFF
TRBV5-1	TRBJ2-3	CASSPGGPSGGRGTQYF
TRBV12-3/TRBV12-4	TRBJ2-4	CASSFGGASNIQYF
TRBV2	TRBJ1-5	CASSGPSNNQPQHF
TRBV12-3/TRBV12-4	TRBJ1-2	CASSLGVGYTF
TRBV18	TRBJ1-2	CASSPVTGGEGYTF
TRBV5-1	TRBJ1-5	CASSPGTVPNQPQHF
TRBV11-1	TRBJ2-2	CASSADIPTYTGELFF
TRBV7-8	TRBJ2-7	CASSLTKTGSYEQYF
TRBV7-3	TRBJ2-1	CASSLTGLAHNEQFF
TRBV7-9	TRBJ1-6	CASSFSRVRDSPLHF
TRBV18	TRBJ1-5	CASSPLSGMGQPQHF
TRBV6-5	TRBJ2-7	CASSLQGNIYEQYF
TRBV7-8	TRBJ2-1	CASSAPGQGYYNEQFF
TRBV29-1	TRBJ1-5	CSVRDGQGQPQHF
TRBV28	TRBJ2-5	CASSLRAGDIRVGKETQYF
TRBV10-1	TRBJ2-3	CASSPFSNPTQYF
TRBV27	TRBJ2-7	CASSLLGGGTSYEQYF
TRBV20-1	TRBJ1-5	CSARWSPGEPQHF
TRBV12-3/TRBV12-4	TRBJ2-5	CASSFGGGQETQYF
TRBV5-1	TRBJ2-5	CASSWKNGFETQYF
TRBV7-9	TRBJ1-1	CASSQSPTTEAFF